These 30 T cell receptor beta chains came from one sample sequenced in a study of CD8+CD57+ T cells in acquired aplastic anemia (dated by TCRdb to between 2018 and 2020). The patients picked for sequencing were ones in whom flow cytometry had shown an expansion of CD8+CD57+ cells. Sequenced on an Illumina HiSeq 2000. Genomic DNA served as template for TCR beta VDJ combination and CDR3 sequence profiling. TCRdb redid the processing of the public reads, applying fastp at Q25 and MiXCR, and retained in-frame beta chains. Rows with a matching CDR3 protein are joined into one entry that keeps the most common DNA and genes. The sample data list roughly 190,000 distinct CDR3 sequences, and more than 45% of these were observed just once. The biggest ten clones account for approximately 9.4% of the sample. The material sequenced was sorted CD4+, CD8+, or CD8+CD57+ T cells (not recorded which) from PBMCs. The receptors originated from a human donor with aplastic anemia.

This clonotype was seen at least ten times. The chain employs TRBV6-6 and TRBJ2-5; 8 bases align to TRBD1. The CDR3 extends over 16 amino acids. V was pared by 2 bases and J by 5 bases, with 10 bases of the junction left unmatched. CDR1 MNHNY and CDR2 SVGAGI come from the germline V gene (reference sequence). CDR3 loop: CASSYRRTGRGETQYF. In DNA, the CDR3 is TGTGCCAGCAGTTACCGAAGGACAGGGCGAGGGGAGACCCAGTACTTC.

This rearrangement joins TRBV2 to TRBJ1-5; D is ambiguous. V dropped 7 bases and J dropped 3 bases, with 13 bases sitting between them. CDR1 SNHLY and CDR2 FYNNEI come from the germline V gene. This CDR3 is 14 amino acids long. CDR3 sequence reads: CASTRGTVNQPQHF. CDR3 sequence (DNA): TGTGCCAGCACTCGGGGTACTGTCAATCAGCCCCAGCATTTT. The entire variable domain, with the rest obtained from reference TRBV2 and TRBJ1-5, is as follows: EPEVTQTPSHQVTQMGQEVILRCVPISNHLYFYWYRQILGQKVEFLVSFYNNEISEKSEIFDDQFSVERPDGSNFTLKIRSTKLEDSAMYFCASTRGTVNQPQHFGDGTRLSIL.

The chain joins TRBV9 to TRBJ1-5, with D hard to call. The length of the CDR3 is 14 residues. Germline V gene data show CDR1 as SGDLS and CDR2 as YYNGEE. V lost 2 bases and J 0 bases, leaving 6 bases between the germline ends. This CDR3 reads CASSVSYSNQPQHF. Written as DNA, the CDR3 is TGTGCCAGCAGCGTTAGCTATAGCAATCAGCCCCAGCATTTT.

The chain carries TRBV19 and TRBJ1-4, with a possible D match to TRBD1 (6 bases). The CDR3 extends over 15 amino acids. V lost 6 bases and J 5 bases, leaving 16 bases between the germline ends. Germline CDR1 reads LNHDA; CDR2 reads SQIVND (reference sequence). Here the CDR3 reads CASSTKGRGNEKLFF. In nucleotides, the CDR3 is TGTGCCAGTAGCACTAAGGGGAGGGGGAATGAAAAACTGTTTTTT.

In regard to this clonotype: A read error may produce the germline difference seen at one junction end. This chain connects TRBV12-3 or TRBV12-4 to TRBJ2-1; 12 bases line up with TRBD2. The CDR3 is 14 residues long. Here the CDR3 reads CASRQTSGSGEQLF. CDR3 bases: TGTGCCAGCAGGCAGACTAGCGGGAGCGGTGAGCAGCTCTTC.

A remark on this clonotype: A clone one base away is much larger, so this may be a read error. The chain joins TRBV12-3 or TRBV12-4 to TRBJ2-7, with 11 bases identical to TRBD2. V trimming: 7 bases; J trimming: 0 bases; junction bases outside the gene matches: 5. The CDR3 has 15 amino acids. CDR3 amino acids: CASNSTSGGSYEQYF. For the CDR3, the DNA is TGTGCCAGCAATTCAACTAGCGGGGGCTCCTACGAGCAGTACTTC.

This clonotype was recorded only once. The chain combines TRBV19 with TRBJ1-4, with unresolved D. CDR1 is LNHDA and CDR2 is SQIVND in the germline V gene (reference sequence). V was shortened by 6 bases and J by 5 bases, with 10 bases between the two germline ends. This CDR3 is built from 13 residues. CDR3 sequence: CASSTGRNEKLFF. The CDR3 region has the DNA TGTGCCAGTAGCACTGGTAGAAATGAAAAACTGTTTTTT.

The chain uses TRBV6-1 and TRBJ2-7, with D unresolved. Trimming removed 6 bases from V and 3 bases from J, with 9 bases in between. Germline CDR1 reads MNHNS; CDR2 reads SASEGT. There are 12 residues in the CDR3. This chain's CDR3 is CASRVTYYEQYF. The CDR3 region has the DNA TGTGCCAGCAGAGTCACCTACTACGAGCAGTACTTC.

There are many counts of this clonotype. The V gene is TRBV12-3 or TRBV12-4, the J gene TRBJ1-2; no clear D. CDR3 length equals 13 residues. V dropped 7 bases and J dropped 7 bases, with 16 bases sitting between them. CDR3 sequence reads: CASTPALSGGYTF. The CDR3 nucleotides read TGTGCCAGCACTCCGGCCCTTTCGGGTGGCTACACCTTC.

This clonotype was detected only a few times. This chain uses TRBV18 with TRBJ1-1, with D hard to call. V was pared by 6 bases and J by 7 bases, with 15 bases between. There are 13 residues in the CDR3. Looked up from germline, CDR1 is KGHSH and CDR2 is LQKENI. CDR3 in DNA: TGTGCCAGCTCGCCGTGGACTATCGATGAAGCTTTCTTT. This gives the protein CASSPWTIDEAFF.

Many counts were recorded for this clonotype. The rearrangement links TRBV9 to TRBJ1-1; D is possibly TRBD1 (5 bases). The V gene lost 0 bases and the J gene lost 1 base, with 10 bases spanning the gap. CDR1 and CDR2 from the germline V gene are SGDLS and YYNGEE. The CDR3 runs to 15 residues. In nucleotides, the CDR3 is TGTGCCAGCAGCGTAGCAGGACATTCGAACACTGAAGCTTTCTTT. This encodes CASSVAGHSNTEAFF. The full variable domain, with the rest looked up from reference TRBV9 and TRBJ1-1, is DSGVTQTPKHLITATGQRVTLRCSPRSGDLSVYWYQQSLDQGLQFLIQYYNGEERAKGNILERFSAQQFPDLHSELNLSSLELGDSALYFCASSVAGHSNTEAFFGQGTRLTVV.

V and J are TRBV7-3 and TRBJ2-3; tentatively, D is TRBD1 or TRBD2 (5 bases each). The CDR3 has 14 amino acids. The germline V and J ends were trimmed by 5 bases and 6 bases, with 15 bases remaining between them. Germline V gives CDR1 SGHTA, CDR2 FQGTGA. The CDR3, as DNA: TGTGCCAGCAGCCACCGGGACCAAGGGGATACGCAGTATTTT. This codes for CASSHRDQGDTQYF.

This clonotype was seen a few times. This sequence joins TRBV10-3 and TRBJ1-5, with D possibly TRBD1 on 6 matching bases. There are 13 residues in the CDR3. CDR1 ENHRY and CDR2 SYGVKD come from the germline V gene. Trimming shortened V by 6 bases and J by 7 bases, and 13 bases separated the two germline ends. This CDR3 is CAIRNRVGQPQHF. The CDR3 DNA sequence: TGTGCCATCAGGAACAGGGTAGGGCAGCCCCAGCATTTT.

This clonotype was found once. DNA of the CDR3: TGTGCCAGCAGCAGGGAAGCGGGAGGGGGGGATACGCAGTATTTT. It translates to CASSREAGGGDTQYF. The V call is TRBV2, the J call TRBJ2-3; 10 positions agree with TRBD2. CDR1 SNHLY and CDR2 FYNNEI come from the germline V gene. The CDR3 has 15 amino acids. Losses at the gene ends were 6 bases for V and 6 bases for J; bases not matched to a gene: 9.

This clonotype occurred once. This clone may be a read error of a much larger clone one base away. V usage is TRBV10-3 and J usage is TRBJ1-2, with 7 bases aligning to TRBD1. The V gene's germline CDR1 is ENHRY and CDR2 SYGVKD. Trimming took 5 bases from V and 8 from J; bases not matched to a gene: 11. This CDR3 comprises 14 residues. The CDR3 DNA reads TGTGCCATCAGTTACACGGGTCAGGGGGTAGGCTACACCTTC. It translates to CAISYTGQGVGYTF.

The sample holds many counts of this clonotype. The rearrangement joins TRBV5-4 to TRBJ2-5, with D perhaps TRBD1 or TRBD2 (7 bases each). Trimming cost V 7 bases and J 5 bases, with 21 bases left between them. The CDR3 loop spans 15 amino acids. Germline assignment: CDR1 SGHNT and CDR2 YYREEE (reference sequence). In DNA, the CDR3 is TGTGCCAGCCAGGGGGGGCGGGAAGTAGGGGAGACCCAGTACTTC. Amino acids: CASQGGREVGETQYF.

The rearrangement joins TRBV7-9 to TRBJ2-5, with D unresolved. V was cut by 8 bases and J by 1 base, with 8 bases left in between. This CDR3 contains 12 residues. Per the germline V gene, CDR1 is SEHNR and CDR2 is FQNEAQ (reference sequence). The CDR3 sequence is CASGRPQETQYF. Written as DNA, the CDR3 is TGTGCCAGCGGAAGACCCCAAGAGACCCAGTACTTC.

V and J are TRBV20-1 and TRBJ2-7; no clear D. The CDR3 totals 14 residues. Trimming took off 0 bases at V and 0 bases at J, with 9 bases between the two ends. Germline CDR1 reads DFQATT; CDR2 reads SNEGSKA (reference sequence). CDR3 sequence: CSARDGYSSYEQYF. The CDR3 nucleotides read TGCAGTGCTAGAGATGGTTACAGCTCCTACGAGCAGTACTTC.

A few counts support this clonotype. CDR3 sequence (DNA): TGTGCCAGCAGTTTAGGGGCTAGCGGCTCGCTAAGCGGGGAGCTGTTTTTT. Residues: CASSLGASGSLSGELFF. The chain uses TRBV12-3 or TRBV12-4 and TRBJ2-2; 7 bases fit TRBD2. V lost 1 base, J lost 7 bases, and 12 bases stayed unmatched. The CDR3 runs to 17 residues.

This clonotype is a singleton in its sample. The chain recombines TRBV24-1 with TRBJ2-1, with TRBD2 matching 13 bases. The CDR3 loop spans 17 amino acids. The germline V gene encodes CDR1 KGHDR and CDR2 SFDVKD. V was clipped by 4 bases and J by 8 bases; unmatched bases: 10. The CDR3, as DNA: TGTGCCACCAGTGAGGTTTCGGGACTAGCGGGGAGGGATGAGCAGTTCTTC. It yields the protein CATSEVSGLAGRDEQFF.

CDR3 nucleotide sequence: TGTGCCATCAGTGCCAGGGAAAAACCGACCACCATATATTTT. It codes for CAISAREKPTTIYF. The rearrangement joins TRBV10-3 to TRBJ1-3; maybe TRBD1 (5 bases). V gave up 4 bases and J gave up 9 bases, with 16 bases separating them. The CDR3 runs 14 residues. Looked up from germline, CDR1 is ENHRY and CDR2 is SYGVKD.

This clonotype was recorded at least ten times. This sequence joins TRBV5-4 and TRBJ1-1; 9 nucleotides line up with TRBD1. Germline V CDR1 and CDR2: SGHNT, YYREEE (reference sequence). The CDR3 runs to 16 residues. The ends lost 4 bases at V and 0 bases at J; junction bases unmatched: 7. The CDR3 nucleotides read TGTGCCAGCAGCATCGGACAGGGGCGATTGAACACTGAAGCTTTCTTT. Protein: CASSIGQGRLNTEAFF.

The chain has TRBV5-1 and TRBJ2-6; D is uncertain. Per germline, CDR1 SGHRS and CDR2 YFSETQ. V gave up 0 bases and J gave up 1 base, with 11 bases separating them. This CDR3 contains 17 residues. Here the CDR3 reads CASSLGGRTSGANVLTF. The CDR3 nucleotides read TGCGCCAGCAGCTTGGGTGGACGAACTTCTGGGGCCAACGTCCTGACTTTC.

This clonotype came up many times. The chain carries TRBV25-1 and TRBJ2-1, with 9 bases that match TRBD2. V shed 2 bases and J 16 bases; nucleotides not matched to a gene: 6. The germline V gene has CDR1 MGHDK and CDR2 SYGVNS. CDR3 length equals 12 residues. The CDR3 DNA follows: TGTGCCAGCAGTGAACCGGGACTAGCATCATTCTTC. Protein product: CASSEPGLASFF.

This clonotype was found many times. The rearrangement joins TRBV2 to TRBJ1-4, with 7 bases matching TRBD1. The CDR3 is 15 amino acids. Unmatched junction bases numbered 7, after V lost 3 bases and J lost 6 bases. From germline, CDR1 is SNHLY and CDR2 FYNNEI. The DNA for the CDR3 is TGTGCCAGCAGTGATAGAGGCAGGGGGGATGAAAAACTGTTTTTT. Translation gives CASSDRGRGDEKLFF.

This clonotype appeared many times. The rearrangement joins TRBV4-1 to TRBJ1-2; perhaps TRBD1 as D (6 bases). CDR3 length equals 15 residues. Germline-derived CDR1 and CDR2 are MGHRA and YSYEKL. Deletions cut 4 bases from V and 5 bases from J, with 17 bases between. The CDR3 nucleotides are TGCGCCAGCAGCCGAGGAGGGGGGCTTGGGTATGGCTACACCTTC. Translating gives CASSRGGGLGYGYTF.

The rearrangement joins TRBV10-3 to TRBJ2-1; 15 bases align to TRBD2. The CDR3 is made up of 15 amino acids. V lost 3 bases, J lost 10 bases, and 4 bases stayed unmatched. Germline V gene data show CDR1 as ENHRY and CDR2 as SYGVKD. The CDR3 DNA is TGTGCCATCAGTGACCGGACTAGCGGGGGGGCGGAGCAGTTCTTC. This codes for CAISDRTSGGAEQFF.

CDR3 coding DNA: TGTGCCTGGAGTGTCGCGGTGCATGGCTACACCTTC. It translates to CAWSVAVHGYTF. V is TRBV30 and J is TRBJ1-2; the D is unclear. With 0 bases removed from V and 6 bases from J, the gap between germline ends came to 8 bases. Per the germline V gene, CDR1 is GTSNPN and CDR2 is SVGIG (reference sequence). This CDR3 is built from 12 residues.

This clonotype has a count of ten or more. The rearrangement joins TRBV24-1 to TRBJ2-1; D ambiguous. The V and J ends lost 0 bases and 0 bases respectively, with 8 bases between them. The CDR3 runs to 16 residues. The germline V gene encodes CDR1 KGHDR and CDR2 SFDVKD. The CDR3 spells CATSDLKVSSYNEQFF. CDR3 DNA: TGTGCCACCAGTGATTTGAAGGTTAGCTCCTACAATGAGCAGTTCTTC.

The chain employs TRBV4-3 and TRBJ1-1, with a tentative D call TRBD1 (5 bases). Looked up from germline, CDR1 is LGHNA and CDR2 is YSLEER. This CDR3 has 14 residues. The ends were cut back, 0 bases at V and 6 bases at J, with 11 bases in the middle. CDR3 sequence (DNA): TGCGCCAGCAGCCAAGAAACCAGGGACCCTGAAGCTTTCTTT. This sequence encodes CASSQETRDPEAFF.